This TCR beta chain came from a study of blood T cell repertoires in COVID-19. Sequencing used immunoSEQ multiplex PCR; TCRdb keeps in-frame clones, though not all of them. The sample shows some 160,000 clones, 78% of them seen only once. The CDR3 totals 12 residues. The germline gives CDR1 MDHEN, CDR2 SYDVKM. V dropped 6 bases and J dropped 1 base, with 5 bases sitting between them. The sequenced sample was peripheral blood. The chain couples TRBV28 to TRBJ2-3; perhaps TRBD2 as D (5 bases). This TCR came from a woman aged 80 or older with acute or convalescent COVID-19. CDR3 sequence reads: CASREGTDTQYF. CDR3 DNA: TGTGCCAGCAGGGAGGGCACAGATACGCAGTATTTT.